A selection of T cell receptor beta chains follows, all from one sample in a study of blood T cell repertoires in COVID-19. Libraries were prepared by immunoSEQ multiplex PCR; TCRdb keeps only in-frame clonotypes and omits some of them. The top ten hold more than 1% of the sample, which has about 400,000 clones, roughly 90% seen once. Sequences were obtained from peripheral blood. The receptors were gathered from a man aged 40-49 years with acute or convalescent COVID-19. The CDR3 runs from the conserved cysteine through the conserved F or W. A D gene is named only where the DNA matches it firmly. Expanded clones get a size class; other rows say once, few or many, or leave the size out.

V gene	clone size	D gene	J gene	CDR3 DNA	CDR3 protein
TRBV7-8	-	-	TRBJ1-1	TGTGCCAGCAGCTTTAGCGCACGAAACACTGAAGCTTTCTTT	CASSFSARNTEAFF
TRBV3-1/TRBV3-2	-	-	TRBJ1-2	TGTGCCAGCAGCCTGCCGGCGGGTGGGTACACCTTC	CASSLPAGGYTF
TRBV4-2	-	-	TRBJ2-2	TGTGCCAGCAGCCAAGATTACTCGGGGAACCCAAACACCGGGGAGCTGTTTTTT	CASSQDYSGNPNTGELFF
TRBV28	few	-	TRBJ1-5	TGTGCCAGCAGGGGCAGCAATCAGCCCCAGCATTTT	CASRGSNQPQHF
TRBV7-9	-	TRBD2	TRBJ2-3	TGTGCCAGCAGCTTATTTCTGGCGGGGGTTGCAGATACGCAGTATTTT	CASSLFLAGVADTQYF
TRBV21-1	-	-	TRBJ2-7	TGTGCCAGCAGCAAAGATTCTGGACAGCTCTACGAGCAGTACTTC	CASSKDSGQLYEQYF
TRBV6-5	few	-	TRBJ2-1	TGTGCCAGCAGTTTTACCCGGGACTCTGAGCAGTTCTTC	CASSFTRDSEQFF
TRBV28	-	TRBD2	TRBJ2-3	TGTGCCAGCAGCCCGGGACTAGGTGTTGATACGCAGTATTTT	CASSPGLGVDTQYF
TRBV10-1	-	-	TRBJ1-1	TGCGCCAGCAGTGAGTGGGAGCAGGAGCTGAACACTGAAGCTTTCTTT	CASSEWEQELNTEAFF
TRBV11-2	-	-	TRBJ1-2	TGTGCCAGCAGCTTAGGAGCGGAATATGGCTACACCTTC	CASSLGAEYGYTF
TRBV7-8	-	TRBD1	TRBJ1-1	TGTGCCAGCAGCTTAGCCCGACGTAGCGGGACAGCGAACACTGAAGCTTTCTTT	CASSLARRSGTANTEAFF
TRBV5-6	-	-	TRBJ2-2	TGTGCCAGCAGCTTGGCACAGCCGGTCGGGGAGCTGTTTTTT	CASSLAQPVGELFF
TRBV7-2	-	TRBD1	TRBJ2-2	TGTGCCAGCAGCTTAGCTCCGGGACAGAGTAACACCGGGGAGCTGTTTTTT	CASSLAPGQSNTGELFF
TRBV7-6	-	TRBD1	TRBJ1-4	TGTGCCAGCAGCCCGGGGACAGGGGGCGCTTTAGGTGAAAAACTGTTTTTT	CASSPGTGGALGEKLFF
TRBV11-1	-	TRBD1	TRBJ1-3	TGTGCCAGCAGCTATGGGACAGCAAGCTCTGGAAACACCATATATTTT	CASSYGTASSGNTIYF
TRBV7-3	-	-	TRBJ1-1	TGTGCCAGCAGCGATACAGGGTACACTGAAGCTTTCTTT	CASSDTGYTEAFF
TRBV9	-	-	TRBJ2-2	TGTGCCAGCAGGCAGGGTCTCGACACCGGGGAGCTGTTTTTT	CASRQGLDTGELFF
TRBV5-1	-	-	TRBJ1-6	TGCGCCAGCAGCTTGACAGGGCAGGGGCTTCAATCACCCCTCCACTTT	CASSLTGQGLQSPLHF
TRBV6-1	-	-	TRBJ1-2	TGTGCCAGCAGTGAATGGCAGGGGAAGACTGGCTACACCTTC	CASSEWQGKTGYTF
TRBV5-4	-	TRBD1	TRBJ2-1	TGTGCCAGCAGCCATCCGGACAGGCCCAATGAGCAGTTCTTC	CASSHPDRPNEQFF
TRBV5-1	-	TRBD1	TRBJ1-3	TGCGCCAGCGGGGACAGCGGATTCTCTGGAAACACCATATATTTT	CASGDSGFSGNTIYF
TRBV18	-	-	TRBJ2-1	TGTGCCAGCTCACCAAGTCTCCGGGGAACCAATGAGCAGTTCTTC	CASSPSLRGTNEQFF
TRBV9	-	-	TRBJ1-3	TGTGCCAGCAGCGTAGGGGCCTCTGGAAACACCATATATTTT	CASSVGASGNTIYF
TRBV19	-	-	TRBJ1-4	TGTGCCAGTAGTACTACAGGGACAACTAATGAAAAACTGTTTTTT	CASSTTGTTNEKLFF
TRBV4-3	-	TRBD2	TRBJ2-7	TGCGCCAGCAGCCAGACTAGCGGGGGAAACGAGCAGTACTTC	CASSQTSGGNEQYF
TRBV5-1	-	-	TRBJ1-1	TGCGCCAGCAGCTTGGTTGGGGGGGAGAACACTGAAGCTTTCTTT	CASSLVGGENTEAFF
TRBV4-1	once	-	TRBJ1-2	TGCGCCAGCAGCCCCTGGGGCCAAATGAACTATGGCTACACCTTC	CASSPWGQMNYGYTF
TRBV28	-	-	TRBJ1-1	TGTGCCAGCAGTTCTGGTTGGGGGCGTAACACTGAAGCTTTCTTT	CASSSGWGRNTEAFF
TRBV11-2	-	TRBD1	TRBJ2-2	TGTGCCAGCAGCTTACAGGGGGCGAACACCGGGGAGCTGTTTTTT	CASSLQGANTGELFF
TRBV12-1	-	-	TRBJ2-5	TGTGCCAGTCCTCGGACAGGATTGAGACGGTCTGTTTATCGGAACCGCGAAGAGACCCAGTACTTC	CASPRTGLRRSVYRNREETQYF
TRBV13	-	-	TRBJ2-7	TGTGCCAGCAGCTTAGGACTAGCAAGTAGCTACGAGCAGTACTTC	CASSLGLASSYEQYF
TRBV10-2	few	TRBD1	TRBJ1-2	TGCGCCAGCAGCCCCGGGACAGGGGGCGCTGGCTACACCTTC	CASSPGTGGAGYTF
TRBV27	-	TRBD1	TRBJ1-2	TGTGCCAGCAGGTTTTTACAGGGGGCCGAAGGTTACTATGGCTACACCTTC	CASRFLQGAEGYYGYTF
TRBV4-3	-	-	TRBJ1-2	TGCGCCAGCAGCCAAGCAGGCGCTAACTATGGCTACACCTTC	CASSQAGANYGYTF
TRBV27	-	-	TRBJ2-2	TGTGCCAGCAGTTTTTTTCCCGGAGGCGTCACCGGGGAGCTGTTTTTT	CASSFFPGGVTGELFF
TRBV11-2	-	TRBD2	TRBJ2-1	TGTGCCAGCAGCTTAGGTCCCCTAGGTGGGGGAGGGAGGAATGAGCAGTTCTTC	CASSLGPLGGGGRNEQFF
TRBV6-2/TRBV6-3	-	-	TRBJ1-1	TGTGCCAGCAGTTCCAATCAGGGGCGTGTTGAAGCTTTCTTT	CASSSNQGRVEAFF
TRBV5-1	-	TRBD2	TRBJ2-5	TGCGCCAGCAGCCGGGGGACGGGACCTGGATTAGCGGGACCCCACTTC	CASSRGTGPGLAGPHF
TRBV19	-	-	TRBJ1-5	TGTGCCAGTAGTATAATTGGGCGGGAAAGCAATCAGCCCCAGCATTTT	CASSIIGRESNQPQHF
TRBV13	-	TRBD2	TRBJ2-3	TGTGCCAGCAGCTTAGGCAGACTAGCGGTCGGCACAGATACGCAGTATTTT	CASSLGRLAVGTDTQYF
TRBV5-4	-	TRBD1	TRBJ1-3	TGTGCCAGCAGCCAGGAGCCCAGGGGGAAAGCTGGAAACACCATATATTTT	CASSQEPRGKAGNTIYF
TRBV18	few	-	TRBJ1-1	TGTGCCAGCTCACCAAAGGAGTACACTGAAGCTTTCTTT	CASSPKEYTEAFF
TRBV3-1/TRBV3-2	-	TRBD2	TRBJ2-3	TGTGCCAGCAGCCCGACTAGCGGCACAGATACGCAGTATTTT	CASSPTSGTDTQYF
TRBV10-3	-	TRBD2	TRBJ2-5	TGTGCCATCAGTGACGTCGGCGGGGGGGACGAGACCCAGTACTTC	CAISDVGGGDETQYF
TRBV30	-	TRBD1	TRBJ2-3	TGTGCCTGGAGTGGGGGACAGGGGCCAGGAGATACGCAGTATTTT	CAWSGGQGPGDTQYF
TRBV19	-	TRBD2	TRBJ2-7	TGTGCCAGTAGTATAGATCTATGGGCTAGCGGGAGAAGCGAGCAGTACTTC	CASSIDLWASGRSEQYF
TRBV5-4	-	-	TRBJ1-2	TGTGCCAGCAGCCTGAAGACAGACCACTATGGCTACACCTTC	CASSLKTDHYGYTF
TRBV7-2	-	-	TRBJ1-5	TGTGCCAGCAGCTTAAACAGACTAGCCAATCAGCCCCAGCATTTT	CASSLNRLANQPQHF
TRBV28	-	TRBD1	TRBJ2-3	TGTGCCAGCAGTTTGGGTGGACAGGGAGTCTTGTTTGTAAATACGCAGTATTTT	CASSLGGQGVLFVNTQYF
TRBV23-1	few	TRBD1	TRBJ2-3	TGCGCCAGCAGTCAATCGTTACGGACAGGAAACACAGATACGCAGTATTTT	CASSQSLRTGNTDTQYF
TRBV12-5	-	-	TRBJ1-1	TGTGCCGACGCGTCGGGGAACACTGAAGCTTTCTTT	CADASGNTEAFF
TRBV5-1	-	TRBD1	TRBJ2-7	TGCGCCAGCAGCGTTAGGACAGGGTATGTTTACGAGCAGTACTTC	CASSVRTGYVYEQYF
TRBV5-1	-	-	TRBJ2-2	TGCGCCAGCAGCTCAGGGGACTTATCGGGGAGGGCCGGGGAGCTGTTTTTT	CASSSGDLSGRAGELFF